The clone carrying this TCR beta chain has just a few counts. This specimen comes from a study of identical twins. The CDR3 loop spans 14 amino acids. Germline V lookup: CDR1 DFQATT, CDR2 SNEGSKA (reference sequence). V lost 7 bases and J lost 3, with 16 bases in between. TCRdb passed the 5' RACE reads through MiXCR, listing each CDR3 protein once. The sample has some 500,000 distinct CDR3 sequences; around 20% are singletons. The same data also contributed to another study, on T cells expressing NK-cell markers. This second study notes: Repertoire data for TCR beta were derived from sorted T cells (CD3+CD56+NKG2C+, CD3+CD56+NKG2C- and CD3+CD56-NKG2C+).

This TCR was recovered from a woman aged 18-30 years in good health. Sequenced input: CD4+ T cells sorted from blood. The V and J genes are TRBV20-1 and TRBJ2-1; no firm D call. The CDR3 sequence: CSVTAGGFYNEQFF. The CDR3 nucleotides read TGCAGTGTCACGGCAGGCGGATTCTACAATGAGCAGTTCTTC.